The 6 T cell receptor beta chains reported below all come from one sample, sequenced in a study of CD8 T cells in Susac syndrome. The RNA input was roughly 0.45 to 1 ug, and it was reverse transcribed with random hexamers. TCRdb re-called the immunoSEQ multiplex PCR reads with MiXCR, one entry per CDR3 protein. The repertoire holds some 300,000 distinct CDR3 sequences, with roughly 85% as singletons. The sequenced sample consisted of CD8+ T cells from PBMCs. All receptors derive from a human donor with multiple sclerosis.

The chain links TRBV12-3 or TRBV12-4 to TRBJ2-7; 9 nucleotides agree with TRBD1. The length of the CDR3 is 15 residues. After removal of 4 bases from V and 2 bases from J, the junction contained 6 bases not matched to a gene. The CDR3 spells CASSSSGTGTYEQYF. In nucleotides, the CDR3 is TGTGCCAGCAGTTCGTCCGGGACAGGGACCTACGAGCAGTACTTC.

V is TRBV12-3 or TRBV12-4 and J is TRBJ2-3; 7 nucleotides match TRBD2. Losses at the gene ends were 2 bases for V and 1 base for J; bases not matched to a gene: 6. The CDR3 consists of 16 residues. In nucleotides, the CDR3 is TGTGCCAGCAGTTTAATCGTTGGGGGGGGCACAGATACGCAGTATTTT. This gives the protein CASSLIVGGGTDTQYF.

Written as DNA, the CDR3 is TGTGCCAGTAGTATGGTCGGGGGGACCACTGAAGCTTTCTTT. It translates to CASSMVGGTTEAFF. The chain recombines TRBV19 with TRBJ1-1; possibly TRBD1 for D (5 bases). Between the trimmed V and J ends, which lost 3 bases and 4 bases, there was a span of 12 bases. The CDR3 is 14 amino acids. The germline CDR1 and CDR2 sequences are LNHDA and SQIVND (reference sequence).

The chain links TRBV27 to TRBJ1-5; D not certain. Germline loops: CDR1 MNHEY, CDR2 SMNVEV (reference sequence). The CDR3 is made up of 15 amino acids. V gave up 3 bases and J gave up 0 bases, with 9 bases separating them. This CDR3 is CASSLAGYSNQPQHF. For the CDR3, the DNA is TGTGCCAGCAGTTTGGCCGGATATAGCAATCAGCCCCAGCATTTT.

This chain uses TRBV4-3 with TRBJ2-5; D not resolved. From germline, CDR1 is LGHNA and CDR2 YSLEER. The CDR3 loop spans 14 amino acids. The V gene lost 0 bases and the J gene lost 5 bases, with 10 bases spanning the gap. CDR3: CASSQEGTWETQYF. The DNA for the CDR3 is TGCGCCAGCAGCCAAGAAGGTACTTGGGAGACCCAGTACTTC.

The V gene is TRBV10-3, the J gene TRBJ1-5; possibly TRBD1 for D (5 bases). CDR3 length equals 18 residues. Trimming shortened V by 3 bases and J by 6 bases, and 24 bases separated the two germline ends. Germline V CDR1 and CDR2: ENHRY, SYGVKD. CDR3 nucleotides: TGTGCCATCAGTGATCCCCCGCGGGGCCCGCGAAAGGCTCAGCCCCAGCATTTT. Its translation is CAISDPPRGPRKAQPQHF.